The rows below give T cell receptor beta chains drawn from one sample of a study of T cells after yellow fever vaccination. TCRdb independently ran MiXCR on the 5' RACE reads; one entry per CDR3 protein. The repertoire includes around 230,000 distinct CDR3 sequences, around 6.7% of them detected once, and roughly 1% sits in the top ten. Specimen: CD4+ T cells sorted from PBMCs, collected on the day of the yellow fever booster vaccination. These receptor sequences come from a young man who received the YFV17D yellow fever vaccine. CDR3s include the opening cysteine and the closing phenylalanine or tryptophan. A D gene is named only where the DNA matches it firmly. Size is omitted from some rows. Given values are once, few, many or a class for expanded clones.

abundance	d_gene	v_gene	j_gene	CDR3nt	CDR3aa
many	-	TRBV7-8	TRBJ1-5	TGTGCCAGCAGCTTAGTCAGGGGCTCCTATAGCAATCAGCCCCAGCATTTT	CASSLVRGSYSNQPQHF
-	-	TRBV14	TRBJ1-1	TGTGCCAGCAGCCAGGGGAGACATTCCACTGAAGCTTTCTTT	CASSQGRHSTEAFF
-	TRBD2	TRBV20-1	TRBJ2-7	TGCAGTGCTTCCGGGACTAGCATGTACGAGCAGTACTTC	CSASGTSMYEQYF
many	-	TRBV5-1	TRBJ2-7	TGCGCCAGCAGAACTAGCATCTACAACGAGCAGTACTTC	CASRTSIYNEQYF
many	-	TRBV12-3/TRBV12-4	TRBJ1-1	TGTGCCAGCAGTTTAGAGGGGGGAGTCACTGAAGCTTTCTTT	CASSLEGGVTEAFF
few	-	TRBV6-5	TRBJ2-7	TGTGCCAGCAGTTACGCGGTAGACGGTCCCTACGAGCAGTACTTC	CASSYAVDGPYEQYF
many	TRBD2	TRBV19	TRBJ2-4	TGTGCCAGTAGCACTAGCGGGAGAATTCAGTACTTC	CASSTSGRIQYF
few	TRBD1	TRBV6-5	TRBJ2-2	TGTGCCAGCAGTAACGACAGGGTAGCCGGGGAGCTGTTTTTT	CASSNDRVAGELFF
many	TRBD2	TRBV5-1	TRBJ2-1	TGCGCCAGCAGCTTTGTCCTAGCGGTACACAATGAGCAGTTCTTC	CASSFVLAVHNEQFF
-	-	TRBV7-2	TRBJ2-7	TGTGCCAGCAACGACCCAGGACTAACCTACGAGCAGTACTTC	CASNDPGLTYEQYF
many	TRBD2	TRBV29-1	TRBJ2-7	TGCAGCGTTGAATCCGTGGGCTCTGGCGGGAGGGCCGCCAACGAGCAGTACTTC	CSVESVGSGGRAANEQYF
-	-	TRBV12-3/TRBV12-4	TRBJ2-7	TGTGCCAGCAACCCCGGTGGGGTCCTCTCCTACGAGCAGTACTTC	CASNPGGVLSYEQYF
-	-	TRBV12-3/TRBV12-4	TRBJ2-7	TGTGCCAGCGCCCAACACTCCGGGACTCAAGGCGAGCAGTACTTC	CASAQHSGTQGEQYF
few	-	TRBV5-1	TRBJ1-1	TGCGCCAGCACGGAAAACATGAACACTGAAGCTTTCTTT	CASTENMNTEAFF
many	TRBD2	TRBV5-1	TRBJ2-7	TGCGCCAGCAGCTCCGGGACTAGCGGCTCGGAGTACTTC	CASSSGTSGSEYF
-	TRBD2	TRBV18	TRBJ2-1	TGTGCCAGCTCACCACCGAATATCGCGGGAGCCTCCTACAATGAGCAGTTCTTC	CASSPPNIAGASYNEQFF
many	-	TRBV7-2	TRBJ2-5	TGTGCCAGCAGCTTATGGGGGGAGACCCAGTACTTC	CASSLWGETQYF
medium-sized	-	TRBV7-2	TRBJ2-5	TGTGCCAGCAGCTCCCGAGTGAGCCAGTACTTC	CASSSRVSQYF
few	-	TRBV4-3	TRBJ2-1	TGCGCCAGCAGCCTAAAGGGGGGTTACAATGAGCAGTTCTTC	CASSLKGGYNEQFF
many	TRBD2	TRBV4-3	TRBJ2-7	TGCGCCAGCAGCCAAGATGTAGCGGGAGGTTACGAGCAGTACTTC	CASSQDVAGGYEQYF
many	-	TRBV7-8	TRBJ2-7	TGTGCCAGCAGCTCCCTTCGCGGGACACTCTACGAGCAGTACTTC	CASSSLRGTLYEQYF
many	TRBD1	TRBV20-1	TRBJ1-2	TGCAGTGCTAGAGAGGGACAGGGTGGAGGCTATGGCTACACCTTC	CSAREGQGGGYGYTF
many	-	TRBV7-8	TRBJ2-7	TGTGCCAGCAGCCCCCTGGACTGGGTGAGCTCCTACGAGCAGTACTTC	CASSPLDWVSSYEQYF
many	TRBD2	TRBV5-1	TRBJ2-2	TGCGCCAGCGACGGACTAGCGGGTGGAACCGGGGAGCTGTTTTTT	CASDGLAGGTGELFF
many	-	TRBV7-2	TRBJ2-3	TGTGCCAGCAGCTCCACAGGGTCCTATGGTACGCAGTATTTT	CASSSTGSYGTQYF
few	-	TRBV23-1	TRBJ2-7	TGCGCCAGCAGTCAATCGCTACCAGCCTTTTACGAGCAGTACTTC	CASSQSLPAFYEQYF